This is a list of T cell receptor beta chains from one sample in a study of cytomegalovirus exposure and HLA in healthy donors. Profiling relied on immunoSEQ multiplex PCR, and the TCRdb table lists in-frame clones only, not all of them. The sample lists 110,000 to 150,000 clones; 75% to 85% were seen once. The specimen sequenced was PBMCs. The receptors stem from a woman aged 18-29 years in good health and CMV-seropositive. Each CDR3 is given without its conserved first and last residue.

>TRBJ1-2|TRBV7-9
ASSPDRDFWKRYGYT
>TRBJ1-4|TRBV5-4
ASSLTGTGNEKLF
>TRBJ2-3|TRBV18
ASSPRDMFTDTQY
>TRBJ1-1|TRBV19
ASSPPRENTEAF
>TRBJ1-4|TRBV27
ASSLAGTGKEKLF
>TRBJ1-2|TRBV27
ATRETGANYGYT
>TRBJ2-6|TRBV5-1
ASSLMGTGFPSGANVLT
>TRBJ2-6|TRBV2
ASGRVLSGANVLT
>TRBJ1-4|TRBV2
ASSRDRSNEKLF
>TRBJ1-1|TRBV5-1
ASSPMAGARDTEAF
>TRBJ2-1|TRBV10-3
AISESYGSGEQF
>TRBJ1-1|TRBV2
ASSPSRGPLTEAF
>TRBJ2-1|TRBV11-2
ASSLVGTGYNEQF
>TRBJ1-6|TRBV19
ASMISRSSYNSPLH
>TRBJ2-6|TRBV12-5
ASGLEGVAGANVLT
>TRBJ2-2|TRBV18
ASSPLSGQGNTGELF
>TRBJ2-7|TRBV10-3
AIRKGQINYEQY
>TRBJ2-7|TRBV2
ASNPSGGSSYEQY
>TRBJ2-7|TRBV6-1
ALGRAGGPEQY
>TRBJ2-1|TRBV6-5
ANTRGLAAEQF
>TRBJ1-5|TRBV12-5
ASGLEPRGTGNQPQH
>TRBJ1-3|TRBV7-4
ASSPGQPPSGNTIY
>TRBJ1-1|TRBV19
ASSPRDRGTEAF
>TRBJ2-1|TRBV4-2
ASSQGTSGGAYEQF
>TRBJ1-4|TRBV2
ASRDRGTIGEKLF
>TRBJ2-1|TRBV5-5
ASSEDRAPYNEQF
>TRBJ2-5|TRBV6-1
ASSDHRRTGRGETQY
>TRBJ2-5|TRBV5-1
ASSPLDGETQY
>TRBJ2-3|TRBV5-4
ASSFESGRGITKDTQY
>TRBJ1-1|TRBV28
ASSFSNLRGTEAF
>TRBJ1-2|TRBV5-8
ASSWIGTGSKIYGYT
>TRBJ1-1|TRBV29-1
SVMLANTEAF
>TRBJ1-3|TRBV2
ASYGGTGNTIY
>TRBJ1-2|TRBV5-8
ASSLWQGGYT
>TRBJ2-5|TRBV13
ASSPVRSQETQY
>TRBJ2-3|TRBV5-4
ASSQGRTSGGPDTQY
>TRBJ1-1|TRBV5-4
ASSLSGGTEAF
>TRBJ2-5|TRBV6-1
ASTILAGGLETQY
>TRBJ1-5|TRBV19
ASSIGQTGTGPQH
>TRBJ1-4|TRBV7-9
ASSRGWREEKLF
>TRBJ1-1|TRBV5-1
ASSLLGGVNTEAF
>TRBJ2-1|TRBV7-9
ASPSGGGGNEQF
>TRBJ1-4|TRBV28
ASRGGTGRGEKLF
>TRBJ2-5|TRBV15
ATSSGQGARETQY
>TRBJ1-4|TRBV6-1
ASSVRDRANEKLF
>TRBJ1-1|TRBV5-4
ASSYGTGVGTEAF